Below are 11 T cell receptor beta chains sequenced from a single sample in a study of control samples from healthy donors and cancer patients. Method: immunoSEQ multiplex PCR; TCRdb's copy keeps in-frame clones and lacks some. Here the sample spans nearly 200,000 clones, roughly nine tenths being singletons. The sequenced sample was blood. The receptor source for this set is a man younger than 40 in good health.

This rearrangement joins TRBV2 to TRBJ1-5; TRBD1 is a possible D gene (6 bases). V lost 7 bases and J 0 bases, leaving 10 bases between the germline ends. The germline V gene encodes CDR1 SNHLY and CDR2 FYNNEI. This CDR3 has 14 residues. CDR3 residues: CASNGQLSNQPQHF. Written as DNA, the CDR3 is TGTGCCAGCAATGGACAGCTTAGCAATCAGCCCCAGCATTTT.

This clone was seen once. CDR3 amino acids: CASSPGRDYGYTF. DNA of the CDR3: TGTGCCAGCTCACCAGGTCGGGACTATGGCTACACCTTC. V is TRBV18 and J is TRBJ1-2, with D unresolved. Trimming took off 2 bases at V and 3 bases at J, with 7 bases between the two ends. The CDR3 contains 13 residues. Per the germline V gene, CDR1 is KGHSH and CDR2 is LQKENI. Drawing the rest from reference TRBV18 and TRBJ1-2, the complete variable domain is NAGVMQNPRHLVRRRGQEARLRCSPMKGHSHVYWYRQLPEEGLKFMVYLQKENIIDESGMPKERFSAEFPKEGPSILRIQQVVRGDSAAYFCASSPGRDYGYTFGSGTRLTVV.

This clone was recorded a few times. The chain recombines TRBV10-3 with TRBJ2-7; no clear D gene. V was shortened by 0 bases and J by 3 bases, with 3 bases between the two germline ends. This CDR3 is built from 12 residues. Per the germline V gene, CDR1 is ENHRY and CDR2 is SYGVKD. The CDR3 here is CAISESVYEQYF. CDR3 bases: TGTGCCATCAGTGAGTCTGTCTACGAGCAGTACTTC.

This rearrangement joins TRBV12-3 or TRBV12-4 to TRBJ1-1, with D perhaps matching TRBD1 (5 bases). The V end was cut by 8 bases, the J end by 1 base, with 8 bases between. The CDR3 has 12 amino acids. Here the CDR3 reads CASAQGNTEAFF. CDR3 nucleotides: TGTGCCAGCGCCCAGGGGAACACTGAAGCTTTCTTT.

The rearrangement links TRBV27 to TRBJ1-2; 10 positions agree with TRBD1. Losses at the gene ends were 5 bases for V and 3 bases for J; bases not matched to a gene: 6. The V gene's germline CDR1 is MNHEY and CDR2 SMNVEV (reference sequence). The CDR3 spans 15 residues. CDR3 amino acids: CASSTTTGGHYGYTF. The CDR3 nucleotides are TGTGCCAGCAGTACAACGACAGGGGGCCACTATGGCTACACCTTC.

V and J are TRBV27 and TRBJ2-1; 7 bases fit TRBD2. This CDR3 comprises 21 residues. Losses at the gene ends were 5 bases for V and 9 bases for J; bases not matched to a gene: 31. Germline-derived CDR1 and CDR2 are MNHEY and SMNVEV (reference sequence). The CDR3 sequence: CASSLVSVGRAGLRYPGEQFF. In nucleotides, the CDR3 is TGTGCCAGCAGTCTCGTTTCCGTAGGACGAGCGGGGTTGAGGTACCCTGGTGAGCAGTTCTTC.

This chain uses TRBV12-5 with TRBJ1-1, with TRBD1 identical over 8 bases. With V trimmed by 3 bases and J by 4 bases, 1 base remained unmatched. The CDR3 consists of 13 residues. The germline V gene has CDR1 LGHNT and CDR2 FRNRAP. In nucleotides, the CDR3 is TGTGCTAGTGGTTTAACAGGGGGCACTGAAGCTTTCTTT. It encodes CASGLTGGTEAFF.

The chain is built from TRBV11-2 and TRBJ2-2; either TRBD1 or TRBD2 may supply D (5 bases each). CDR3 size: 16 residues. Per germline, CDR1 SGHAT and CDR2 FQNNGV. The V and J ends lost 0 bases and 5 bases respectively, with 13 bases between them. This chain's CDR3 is CASSLDGDGRTGELFF. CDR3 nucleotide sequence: TGTGCCAGCAGCTTAGATGGGGACGGAAGGACCGGGGAGCTGTTTTTT.

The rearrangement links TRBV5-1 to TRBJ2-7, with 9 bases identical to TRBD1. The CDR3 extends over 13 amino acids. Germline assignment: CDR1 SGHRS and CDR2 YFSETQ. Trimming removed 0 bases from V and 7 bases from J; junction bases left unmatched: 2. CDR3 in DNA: TGCGCCAGCAGCTTGGGACAGGGGGTGGAGCAGTACTTC. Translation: CASSLGQGVEQYF.

The CDR3 here is CASSLGQGAANAYYGYTF. The CDR3 DNA sequence: TGTGCCAGCAGCTTGGGGCAGGGGGCAGCGAATGCCTACTATGGCTACACCTTC. V usage is TRBV5-5 and J usage is TRBJ1-2, with TRBD1 matching over 8 bases. The CDR3 is 18 amino acids. V was pared by 0 bases and J by 3 bases, with 13 bases of the junction left unmatched. In germline, CDR1 is SGHKS, CDR2 YYEKEE (reference sequence).

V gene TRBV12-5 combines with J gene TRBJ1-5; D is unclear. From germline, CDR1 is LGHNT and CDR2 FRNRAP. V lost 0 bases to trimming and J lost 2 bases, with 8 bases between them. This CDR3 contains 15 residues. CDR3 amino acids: CASGLVRRGNQPQHF. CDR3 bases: TGTGCTAGTGGTTTGGTACGGCGGGGCAATCAGCCCCAGCATTTT.